These 8 T cell receptor beta chains were sequenced from one sample in a study of cytomegalovirus exposure and HLA in healthy donors. Primers: 60 Vbeta forward and 13 Jbeta reverse. Produced via immunoSEQ multiplex PCR; TCRdb's table is partial and in-frame only. The data hold 160,000 or so clones, with approximately 79% observed a single time. Material for sequencing was PBMCs. The receptor set was obtained from a man in his forties or fifties in good health and CMV-seropositive.

The chain links TRBV7-2 to TRBJ2-3; 8 bases are shared with TRBD2. V shed 5 bases and J 6 bases; nucleotides not matched to a gene: 7. Germline V gene data show CDR1 as SGHTA and CDR2 as FQGNSA. This CDR3 spans 14 amino acids. CDR3 sequence (DNA): TGTGCCAGCAGCCACGGGGGGGGGCGGGATACGCAGTATTTT. It codes for CASSHGGGRDTQYF.

This chain links TRBV5-1 with TRBJ2-3; 11 bases agree with TRBD1. Trimming took 4 bases from V and 3 from J; bases not matched to a gene: 1. Germline CDR1 and CDR2: SGHRS and YFSETQ. The CDR3 runs 14 residues. CDR3: CASSRDRGTDTQYF. The CDR3, as DNA: TGCGCCAGCAGCCGGGACAGGGGGACAGATACGCAGTATTTT.

V usage is TRBV7-9 and J usage is TRBJ2-4; D perhaps matches TRBD2 (7 bases). Trimming cost V 4 bases and J 8 bases, with 12 bases left between them. The germline CDR1 and CDR2 sequences are SEHNR and FQNEAQ (reference sequence). The CDR3 contains 13 residues. The CDR3: CASSSRGGDIQYF. CDR3 bases: TGTGCCAGCAGCTCCAGGGGAGGGGACATTCAGTACTTC.

CDR3 sequence: CASSPQGLETQYF. CDR3 sequence (DNA): TGTGCCAGCAGCCCACAGGGTTTGGAGACCCAGTACTTC. This chain uses TRBV6-5 with TRBJ2-5; the D gene is possibly TRBD1 (6 bases). Germline V gene sequence: CDR1 MNHEY, CDR2 SVGAGI. The V end lost 6 bases, the J end lost 5 bases, and 13 bases lay between the germline ends. This CDR3 region has 13 residues.

The rearrangement joins TRBV7-9 to TRBJ2-1, with 7 bases that match TRBD2. The CDR3 sequence is 16 residues long. Germline lookup yields CDR1 SEHNR and CDR2 FQNEAQ (reference sequence). Trimming cost V 5 bases and J 9 bases; bases outside gene matches: 16. In DNA, the CDR3 is TGTGCCAGCAGCCCCTCCTGGCGGGAGTTCTTGGGTGAGCAGTTCTTC. Amino acids: CASSPSWREFLGEQFF.

The genes are TRBV21-1 and TRBJ2-2; the table's D gene call, TRBD2, was not cross checked with the DNA. TRBV21-1 is recorded as a pseudogene. There are 19 residues in the CDR3. The CDR3 DNA is TGTGCCAGCAGCAGACTACCGGGACTAGCGGGAGGGAGGACCGGGGAGCTGTTTTTT. Encoded protein: CASSRLPGLAGGRTGELFF.

This rearrangement joins TRBV12-5 to TRBJ2-3, with D unclear. The CDR3 sequence is 15 residues long. Germline V gene lookup returns CDR1 LGHNT and CDR2 FRNRAP. V shed 2 bases and J shed 2 bases, with 11 bases lying between them. The CDR3 bases are TGTGCTAGTGGTTTGTCCAGGCCGGACACAGATACGCAGTATTTT. Its translation: CASGLSRPDTDTQYF.

Points on this clone: The same CDR3 is also encoded by other DNA sequences in this sample. The chain has TRBV6-5 and TRBJ1-5; D is ambiguous. V was clipped by 3 bases and J by 1 base, with 10 bases between them. CDR1 is MNHEY, CDR2 SVGAGI, per germline. CDR3 size: 15 residues. The DNA for the CDR3 is TGTGCCAGCAGTTATTCAGGCAGGAGCAATCAGCCCCAGCATTTT. Amino acids: CASSYSGRSNQPQHF.